This TCR beta chain was captured by sequencing in a study of blood T cell repertoires in COVID-19. Whole-study context: The United States, Italy and Spain supplied acute and convalescent COVID-19 samples. PBMCs, B-cell-depleted T cells, or T cells were the source of the cDNA or gDNA that made up the material.

CDR1 is LGHNT, CDR2 FRNRAP, per germline. Deletions cut 1 base from V and 9 bases from J, with 15 bases between. The CDR3 contains 14 residues. In the authors' workflow: Nucleated cell number was recorded as an estimate derived from reference gene primer amplification. The repertoire was sequenced with immunoSEQ multiplex PCR; TCRdb's copy has only in-frame clones and lacks some. Clonal size and the V and J genes are those of that table, whereas D and trimming came from the DNA. The table shows roughly 86,000 clones, with approximately 83% occurring only once. The receptor was derived from a man in his 60s with acute or convalescent COVID-19. The J gene is TRBJ1-1, the V gene TRBV12-5, with D perhaps matching TRBD1 (6 bases). The sample consisted of peripheral blood. The CDR3 sequence: CASGLGLQGEKAFF. For the CDR3, the DNA is TGTGCTAGTGGTTTGGGATTACAGGGCGAGAAAGCTTTCTTT.